Listed here are 4 T cell receptor beta chains from one sample, sequenced in a study of Ad26.COV2.S vaccination and SARS-CoV-2 variants. Treatment indicated: some 19 received Ad26.COV2.S at low or high dose, single or two shots; roughly five received placebo; per-sample allocation not given. The investigators took samples on day 63 after the first vaccine or placebo injection. Libraries were prepared by immunoSEQ multiplex PCR; TCRdb keeps only in-frame clonotypes and omits some of them. The sample gives 350,000 to 450,000 clones, about 91% of which show up once; around 2% is in the top ten. Material: peripheral blood, obtained in a trial of Ad26.COV2.S vaccine versus placebo. All receptors derive from a person between 18 and 59 years old who received the Ad26.COV2.S COVID-19 vaccine or a placebo.

The chain couples TRBV18 to TRBJ2-3; no clear D. There are 12 residues in the CDR3. CDR1 is KGHSH, CDR2 LQKENI, per germline. Trimming left V 4 bases short and J 3 bases short, with 5 bases between. CDR3 sequence (DNA): TGTGCCAGCTCACGCGTTACAGATACGCAGTATTTT. Encoded protein: CASSRVTDTQYF.

V is TRBV20-1 and J is TRBJ1-3, with no clear D. This CDR3 has 11 residues. Trimming stripped 6 bases from V and 2 bases from J, with 5 bases between. The germline gives CDR1 DFQATT, CDR2 SNEGSKA (reference sequence). CDR3 coding DNA: TGCAGTGCCCGGACTGGAAACACCATATATTTT. Amino acids: CSARTGNTIYF.

The CDR3 region has the DNA TGTGCCAGCAGCTTGGCCCACGAAAACTATGGCTACACCTTC. Translation gives CASSLAHENYGYTF. The rearrangement links TRBV5-5 to TRBJ1-2; no definite D call. V was trimmed by 0 bases and J by 2 bases, leaving 8 bases between them. Germline CDR1 and CDR2: SGHKS and YYEKEE (reference sequence). CDR3 size: 14 residues.

The V call is TRBV19, the J call TRBJ2-1; 11 bases match TRBD2. After removal of 5 bases from V and 4 bases from J, the junction contained 4 bases not matched to a gene. Germline CDR1 reads LNHDA; CDR2 reads SQIVND (reference sequence). The CDR3 is 15 amino acids. CDR3 protein: CASSLRLAGYNEQFF. DNA of the CDR3: TGTGCCAGTAGTCTTCGACTAGCGGGATACAATGAGCAGTTCTTC.